Below, one T cell receptor beta chain is given with its context. Antigen: not known. Germline V lookup: CDR1 ENHRY, CDR2 SYGVKD. This CDR3 has 11 residues. The entry originates in a study of T cell responses to AZD1222 COVID-19 vaccine. Overall study results and limits: Reports say nearly half of spike-specific TCRs go after unmutated variant regions. Seropositive status at baseline applied to only five to seven AZD1222 recipients. Spike as a whole was targeted by vaccine-associated CD4 TCRs, dominant at 160-218 and 743-854. Without day 14 samples, only post-peak T cell repertoires were studied.

Generated by immunoSEQ multiplex PCR, the TCRdb table keeps only in-frame clones and is missing some. The data contain some 92,000 clones, around 93% of them singletons. The input for sequencing was peripheral blood, taken on day 0 of AZD1222 vaccination. This receptor was identified in an adult in good health. The chain recombines TRBV10-3 with TRBJ2-1; no clear D. CDR3 protein: CAVGSYNEQFF. For the CDR3, the DNA is TGTGCGGTGGGCTCCTACAATGAGCAGTTCTTC.